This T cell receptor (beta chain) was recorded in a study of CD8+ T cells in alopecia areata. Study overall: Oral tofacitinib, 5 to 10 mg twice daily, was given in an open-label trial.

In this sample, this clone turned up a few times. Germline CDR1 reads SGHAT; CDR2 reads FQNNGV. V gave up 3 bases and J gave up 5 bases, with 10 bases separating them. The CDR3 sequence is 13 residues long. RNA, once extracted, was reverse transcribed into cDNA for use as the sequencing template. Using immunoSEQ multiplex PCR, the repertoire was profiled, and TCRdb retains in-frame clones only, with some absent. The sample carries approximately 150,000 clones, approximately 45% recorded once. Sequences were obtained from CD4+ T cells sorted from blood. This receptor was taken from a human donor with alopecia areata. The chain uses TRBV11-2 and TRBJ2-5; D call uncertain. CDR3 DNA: TGTGCCAGCAGCTTGATCCTGACCGAGACCCAGTACTTC. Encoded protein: CASSLILTETQYF.